This T cell receptor (beta chain) was captured in a study of T-cell memory formation after mild COVID-19. General study points: Second-wave clones peaking on day 37 lacked confirmed SARS-CoV-2 specificity. Pre-infection memory showed some responding clones, and this suggested that cross-reactive memory joined. CD4+ contracting clones were mainly CM and EM; CD8+ ones, EMRA.

The V gene end was trimmed by 2 bases and the J gene end by 5 bases; junction bases not matched to a gene: 22. Germline CDR1 KGHDR, CDR2 SFDVKD. The CDR3 totals 20 residues. A note on this clonotype: Its specificity is unknown.

TCRdb independently ran MiXCR on the 5' RACE reads; one entry per CDR3 protein. The data hold around 150,000 distinct CDR3 sequences, with roughly a third observed a single time. The specimen sequenced was PBMCs or a T cell subset sorted from them (not recorded which). This clonotype originated in an adult woman who had mild COVID-19 (a few samples of this study predate the infection). Cell type and time point are not known. V usage is TRBV24-1 and J usage is TRBJ2-5, with 7 bases aligning to TRBD1. Here the CDR3 DNA reads TGTGCCACCAGTGATTCCACGGAGCCCAGGGGGACGATCGGCTGGGAGACCCAGTACTTC. It specifies CATSDSTEPRGTIGWETQYF.